The 21 T cell receptor beta chains given below trace back to one sample, sequenced in a study of CD8 T cells in Susac syndrome. The RNA input was about 0.45 to 1 ug, and it was reverse transcribed with random hexamers. TCRdb re-analysed the immunoSEQ multiplex PCR reads in MiXCR, keeping a single row per CDR3 protein. Of 100,000 to 150,000 distinct CDR3 sequences listed, over 75% are singletons. The specimen was CD8+ T cells from PBMCs. The receptor set was obtained from a human donor with multiple sclerosis.

V and J are TRBV28 and TRBJ2-1, with D possibly called TRBD1 or TRBD2 (5 bases each). Looked up from germline, CDR1 is MDHEN and CDR2 is SYDVKM. Deletions cut 2 bases from V and 2 bases from J, with 7 bases between. The CDR3 runs to 14 residues. CDR3 nucleotides: TGTGCCAGCAGTTTAATGGGGGCCTACAATGAGCAGTTCTTC. Its translation is CASSLMGAYNEQFF.

This sequence joins TRBV27 and TRBJ2-1, with D possibly being TRBD2 (5 bases). Germline CDR1 and CDR2: MNHEY and SMNVEV (reference sequence). The CDR3 covers 12 residues. Trimming took 2 bases from V and 8 from J, leaving 7 bases between them. The chain's CDR3 is CASSLRGDEQFF. The CDR3 DNA is TGTGCCAGCAGTTTACGGGGAGATGAGCAGTTCTTC.

The gene calls are TRBV15 and TRBJ2-7; tentatively, D is TRBD2 (5 bases). The length of the CDR3 is 15 residues. Trimming shortened V by 5 bases and J by 3 bases, and 17 bases separated the two germline ends. Germline CDR1 LNHNV, CDR2 YYDKDF (reference sequence). CDR3 sequence: CATSDTPRDNYEQYF. The CDR3 DNA sequence: TGTGCCACCAGCGATACCCCCCGGGATAACTACGAGCAGTACTTC.

The gene calls are TRBV5-1 and TRBJ2-1; 7 bases agree with TRBD2. This CDR3 is built from 16 residues. Germline V gene sequence: CDR1 SGHRS, CDR2 YFSETQ. Unmatched junction bases numbered 15, after V lost 3 bases and J lost 9 bases. The CDR3 DNA reads TGCGCCAGCAGCTGGGGAGCGGGGAAGGCACGCACTGAGCAGTTCTTC. It encodes CASSWGAGKARTEQFF.

This chain uses TRBV5-1 with TRBJ2-1; maybe TRBD1 (5 bases). The CDR3 consists of 13 residues. The ends were cut back, 1 base at V and 6 bases at J, with 8 bases in the middle. In germline, CDR1 is SGHRS, CDR2 YFSETQ. The CDR3 loop reads CASSLITGNEQFF. In DNA, the CDR3 is TGCGCCAGCAGCTTGATTACAGGCAATGAGCAGTTCTTC.

This chain connects TRBV6-2 or TRBV6-3 to TRBJ2-7; D is ambiguous. The CDR3 extends over 13 amino acids. Trimming removed 2 bases at V and 2 bases at J, with 7 bases between. From germline, CDR1 is MNHEY and CDR2 SVGEGT. The DNA for the CDR3 is TGTGCCAGCAGTTACGGAGAGACCTACGAGCAGTACTTC. This translates into CASSYGETYEQYF.

This clonotype was counted between two and nine times. The V gene is TRBV21-1, the J gene TRBJ2-2; the D call in the table, TRBD1, was not verified against the DNA. TRBV21-1 is described as a pseudogene. CDR3 length: 13 residues. The CDR3 coding sequence is TGTGCCAGCAGCCCCGGGGGGGCCGGGGAGCTGTTTTTT. This translates into CASSPGGAGELFF.

This clonotype was recorded once. This chain connects TRBV12-3 or TRBV12-4 to TRBJ2-3; D is possibly TRBD2 (6 bases). The CDR3 covers 16 residues. V was pared by 6 bases and J by 2 bases, with 18 bases between. CDR3 nucleotide sequence: TGTGCCAGCAGCTTCGAGTGGGACTTCAACACAGATACGCAGTATTTT. Translation: CASSFEWDFNTDTQYF.

The genes are TRBV5-1 and TRBJ2-1, with D perhaps matching TRBD2 (6 bases). This CDR3 has 15 amino acids. Germline V gene data show CDR1 as SGHRS and CDR2 as YFSETQ. Trimming removed 3 bases at V and 0 bases at J, with 10 bases between. This CDR3 reads CASSSGSDSYNEQFF. CDR3 in DNA: TGCGCCAGCAGCTCCGGGAGCGACTCCTACAATGAGCAGTTCTTC.

The J gene is TRBJ2-1, the V gene TRBV27; no firm D call. Trimming left V 6 bases short and J 5 bases short, with 11 bases between. The CDR3 spans 13 residues. CDR1 is MNHEY and CDR2 is SMNVEV in the germline V gene (reference sequence). DNA of the CDR3: TGTGCCAGCAGCCCCTTTAGTGACAATGAGCAGTTCTTC. This encodes CASSPFSDNEQFF.

The rearrangement links TRBV12-3 or TRBV12-4 to TRBJ2-2, with a weak D call TRBD1 (5 bases). The CDR3 loop spans 18 amino acids. V shed 7 bases and J shed 0 bases, with 21 bases lying between them. For the CDR3, the DNA is TGTGCCAGCAAAGGGGCAGTACCGGACATCGCGAACACCGGGGAGCTGTTTTTT. This translates into CASKGAVPDIANTGELFF.

The chain combines TRBV11-2 with TRBJ1-1; D is unresolved. CDR1 SGHAT and CDR2 FQNNGV come from the germline V gene. V dropped 3 bases and J dropped 2 bases, with 7 bases sitting between them. The CDR3 is 13 amino acids. The CDR3 DNA follows: TGTGCCAGCAGCTTCCCCTCCAACACTGAAGCTTTCTTT. This encodes CASSFPSNTEAFF.

The genes are TRBV30 and TRBJ1-3; D not resolved. Germline lookup yields CDR1 GTSNPN and CDR2 SVGIG (reference sequence). V was pared by 3 bases and J by 1 base, with 7 bases between. The CDR3 spans 13 residues. The CDR3 DNA sequence: TGTGCCTGGAGCAAGATGTCTGGAAACACCATATATTTT. Protein product: CAWSKMSGNTIYF.

CDR3 in amino acids: CASAWAGEVSGNTIYF. The CDR3 DNA is TGTGCCAGCGCGTGGGCAGGGGAAGTCTCTGGAAACACCATATATTTT. The rearrangement uses TRBV28 and TRBJ1-3, with a possible D match to TRBD1 (6 bases). The CDR3 extends over 16 amino acids. CDR1 and CDR2 from the germline V gene are MDHEN and SYDVKM. The germline V and J ends were trimmed by 8 bases and 0 bases, with 17 bases remaining between them.

The chain links TRBV5-6 to TRBJ1-2; no definite D call. CDR1 and CDR2 (germline): SGHDT, YYEEEE. The V end was cut by 2 bases, the J end by 6 bases, with 11 bases between. The CDR3 consists of 13 residues. Here the CDR3 DNA reads TGTGCCAGCAGCTTCCGGCCACCAAATGGCTACACCTTC. This encodes CASSFRPPNGYTF.

The chain has TRBV2 and TRBJ2-3, with TRBD1 identical over 8 bases. J lost 5 bases, V lost 7 bases, and 8 bases had no gene match. This CDR3 has 14 amino acids. Germline CDR1 reads SNHLY; CDR2 reads FYNNEI. CDR3 protein: CASKQTGVLDTQYF. The CDR3 DNA reads as TGTGCCAGCAAACAGACAGGGGTGCTAGATACGCAGTATTTT.

The chain employs TRBV7-2 and TRBJ2-3, with a weak D call TRBD2 (6 bases). CDR1 is SGHTA and CDR2 is FQGNSA in the germline V gene. V dropped 4 bases and J dropped 2 bases, with 13 bases sitting between them. The CDR3 is made up of 15 amino acids. CDR3 sequence: CASSWDWRITDTQYF. In nucleotides, the CDR3 is TGTGCCAGCAGCTGGGACTGGAGAATCACAGATACGCAGTATTTT.

The gene calls are TRBV20-1 and TRBJ2-7, with D perhaps matching TRBD1 (6 bases). V lost 6 bases to trimming and J lost 2 bases, with 23 bases between them. CDR3 size: 16 residues. Per germline, CDR1 DFQATT and CDR2 SNEGSKA (reference sequence). The CDR3 bases are TGCAGTGCGCCATCACCCGGGACAAAATTTACCTACGAGCAGTACTTC. It is translated as CSAPSPGTKFTYEQYF.

V and J are TRBV3-1 and TRBJ1-2, with unresolved D. Trimming removed 5 bases from V and 4 bases from J, with 23 bases in between. CDR1 and CDR2 (germline): LGHDT, YNNKEL (reference sequence). The CDR3 extends over 17 amino acids. CDR3 in DNA: TGTGCCAGCAGCACGAGAGACGCCCTTCGAAAGACCTATGGCTACACCTTC. This codes for CASSTRDALRKTYGYTF.

The chain joins TRBV19 to TRBJ1-1; 11 nucleotides match TRBD1. The CDR3 consists of 18 residues. V was pared by 6 bases and J by 5 bases, with 17 bases of the junction left unmatched. CDR1 and CDR2 (germline): LNHDA, SQIVND (reference sequence). The CDR3 region is CASSGSTGTGGQATEAFF. In nucleotides, the CDR3 is TGTGCCAGTAGCGGGTCAACCGGGACAGGGGGACAGGCGACTGAAGCTTTCTTT.

A single count supports this clonotype. The chain joins TRBV7-8 to TRBJ2-6, with D perhaps being TRBD1 or TRBD2 (5 bases each). Trimming cost V 3 bases and J 1 base, with 19 bases left between them. CDR1 and CDR2 from the germline V gene are SGHVS and FQNEAQ. CDR3 length equals 19 residues. CDR3 residues: CASSFHSGTEDSGANVLTF. DNA of the CDR3: TGTGCCAGCAGCTTCCATTCCGGGACGGAGGATTCTGGGGCCAACGTCCTGACTTTC.